Presented here are 32 T cell receptor beta chains from one specimen sequenced in a study of shared clonotypes between healthy human individuals. Clones were sequenced by immunoSEQ multiplex PCR, and TCRdb holds only the in-frame ones, with some missing. The sample has 950,000 to 1,300,000 clones; roughly 80% are singletons. The source material was memory CD4+ T cells sorted from blood. Subset described: CD45RA-negative fraction. The receptors derive from a man younger than 35 in good health.

This clone appeared a single time. Other DNA sequences of this sample code for an identical CDR3. J is TRBJ2-7 and V is TRBV1. TRBV1 is marked as a pseudogene. This CDR3 is 15 amino acids long. DNA for the CDR3: TGCACCAGCACCCAGGGTCGGGATAGGGACGGCGAGCAGTACTTC. It yields the protein CTSTQGRDRDGEQYF.

The gene calls are TRBV30 and TRBJ1-3; D is perhaps TRBD1 (6 bases). V gave up 2 bases and J gave up 0 bases, with 14 bases separating them. Per the germline V gene, CDR1 is GTSNPN and CDR2 is SVGIG (reference sequence). This CDR3 has 16 amino acids. The CDR3 here is CAWSPKQGFSGNTIYF. DNA for the CDR3: TGTGCCTGGAGTCCTAAACAGGGCTTCTCTGGAAACACCATATATTTT.

CDR3 in amino acids: CASSSSGSSADTQYF. The CDR3 DNA sequence: TGTGCCAGCAGCTCTAGCGGGAGCAGCGCAGATACGCAGTATTTT. The chain combines TRBV11-2 with TRBJ2-3, with TRBD2 matching over 10 bases. Per the germline V gene, CDR1 is SGHAT and CDR2 is FQNNGV. Trimming at V came to 4 bases and at J to 4 bases, leaving 5 bases not matched to a gene. This CDR3 is built from 15 residues.

V is TRBV14 and J is TRBJ1-4, with TRBD1 identical over 8 bases. With V trimmed by 1 base and J by 8 bases, 9 bases remained unmatched. Germline loops: CDR1 SGHDN, CDR2 FVKESK. CDR3 length equals 16 residues. CDR3 sequence reads: CASSQGRRGQLEKLFF. Here the CDR3 DNA reads TGTGCCAGCAGCCAAGGTCGCAGGGGGCAACTGGAAAAACTGTTTTTT.

The chain links TRBV28 to TRBJ2-5; 7 bases agree with TRBD1. Germline CDR1 MDHEN, CDR2 SYDVKM. V dropped 5 bases and J dropped 6; count of bases not matched to a gene: 9. The CDR3 covers 14 residues. CDR3 loop: CASSIITGAQTQYF. The CDR3 region has the DNA TGTGCCAGCAGTATAATCACAGGGGCCCAGACCCAGTACTTC.

This clone has a single count. This sequence joins TRBV25-1 and TRBJ2-5; 8 bases fit TRBD1. Unmatched junction bases numbered 12, after V lost 4 bases and J lost 5 bases. The CDR3 is made up of 16 amino acids. Germline V gives CDR1 MGHDK, CDR2 SYGVNS. DNA for the CDR3: TGTGCCAGCAGTGCCCCCCCAGGACAGGGACAGGAGACCCAGTACTTC. It yields the protein CASSAPPGQGQETQYF.

The rearrangement uses TRBV7-9 and TRBJ2-1; 9 nucleotides agree with TRBD1. This CDR3 contains 14 residues. Germline CDR1 is SEHNR and CDR2 is FQNEAQ (reference sequence). Trimming at V came to 5 bases and at J to 11 bases, leaving 10 bases not matched to a gene. The CDR3 is CASSQGQGPDKQFF. In DNA, the CDR3 is TGTGCCAGCAGCCAAGGACAGGGGCCCGACAAGCAGTTCTTC.

This chain links TRBV5-1 with TRBJ1-6, with D tentatively TRBD1 (6 bases). V lost 8 bases, J lost 5 bases, and 14 bases lay in between. The CDR3 sequence is 14 residues long. Germline V gene sequence: CDR1 SGHRS, CDR2 YFSETQ. For the CDR3, the DNA is TGCGCCAGACTACGGGACACCAATAATTCACCCCTCCACTTT. This translates into CARLRDTNNSPLHF. The full variable domain, rest sourced from reference TRBV5-1 and TRBJ1-6, is KAGVTQTPRYLIKTRGQQVTLSCSPISGHRSVSWYQQTPGQGLQFLFEYFSETQRNKGNFPGRFSGRQFSNSRSEMNVSTLELGDSALYLCARLRDTNNSPLHFGNGTRLTVT.

The rearrangement uses TRBV10-3 and TRBJ1-1; 7 nucleotides match TRBD1. V lost 3 bases, J lost 10 bases, and 17 bases stayed unmatched. Looked up from germline, CDR1 is ENHRY and CDR2 is SYGVKD. This CDR3 contains 16 residues. The CDR3 sequence is CAISDLRAGGDSAAFF. Here the CDR3 DNA reads TGTGCCATCAGTGACTTGAGAGCCGGGGGGGACAGCGCAGCTTTCTTT.

The chain combines TRBV6-1 with TRBJ1-6; D is unclear. The germline gives CDR1 MNHNS, CDR2 SASEGT. The CDR3 runs to 13 residues. CDR3 in amino acids: CGVSGSYNSPLHF. CDR3 bases: TGTGGGGTCAGCGGTTCCTATAATTCACCCCTCCACTTT.

The chain is built from TRBV6-6 and TRBJ1-3; D ambiguous. Germline V lookup: CDR1 MNHNY, CDR2 SVGAGI (reference sequence). V gave up 8 bases and J gave up 4 bases, with 6 bases separating them. The CDR3 is 11 amino acids. CDR3: CASGVGNTIYF. The CDR3 nucleotides are TGTGCCAGCGGTGTCGGAAACACCATATATTTT.

This clone was picked up a small number of times. The rearrangement links TRBV5-1 to TRBJ2-3, with 8 bases matching TRBD2. This CDR3 has 17 amino acids. Germline V lookup: CDR1 SGHRS, CDR2 YFSETQ. V gave up 4 bases and J gave up 0 bases; unmatched junction bases: 10. The CDR3 is CASSNSLAGSSTDTQYF. Written as DNA, the CDR3 is TGCGCCAGCAGCAACTCATTAGCGGGGTCTAGCACAGATACGCAGTATTTT.

This clone has only one observation. This chain uses TRBV7-9 with TRBJ2-5, with TRBD1 as a possible D gene (6 bases). Germline V gene data show CDR1 as SEHNR and CDR2 as FQNEAQ (reference sequence). The CDR3 spans 15 residues. Trimming removed 4 bases at V and 0 bases at J, with 12 bases between. In DNA form, the CDR3 reads TGTGCCAGCAGCTCCTGGCGGACAGACCAAGAGACCCAGTACTTC. Its protein product is CASSSWRTDQETQYF.

This chain connects TRBV5-1 to TRBJ2-1; D may be TRBD2 (6 bases). CDR1 and CDR2 (germline): SGHRS, YFSETQ. The CDR3 consists of 14 residues. With 4 bases removed from V and 8 bases from J, the gap between germline ends came to 16 bases. The CDR3: CASSPLRGVDEQFF. CDR3 nucleotides: TGCGCCAGCAGCCCCTTGCGGGGTGTGGATGAGCAGTTCTTC.

On this clone: Other DNA sequences in the same sample also yield this CDR3. The chain is built from TRBV7-2 and TRBJ2-4; TRBD2 might be the D (6 bases). The CDR3 is 16 amino acids. CDR1 and CDR2 from the germline V gene are SGHTA and FQGNSA. V was cut by 1 base and J by 2 bases, with 12 bases left in between. DNA of the CDR3: TGTGCCAGCAGCTTAGATGCAGGAGGGACCAAAAACATTCAGTACTTC. This gives the protein CASSLDAGGTKNIQYF.

The V call is TRBV7-2, the J call TRBJ1-5; a weak D match, TRBD1 (6 bases). CDR1 is SGHTA and CDR2 is FQGNSA in the germline V gene. The CDR3 loop spans 15 amino acids. V was clipped by 5 bases and J by 5 bases, with 16 bases between them. DNA of the CDR3: TGTGCCAGCAGCCACGGACAGAGGCCTTATCAGCCCCAGCATTTT. This gives the protein CASSHGQRPYQPQHF.

This clone turned up a few times. The chain combines TRBV6-1 with TRBJ2-7; D is ambiguous. CDR1 and CDR2 from the germline V gene are MNHNS and SASEGT. V gave up 6 bases and J gave up 1 base, with 13 bases separating them. The CDR3 loop spans 14 amino acids. CDR3 coding DNA: TGTGCCAGCAGAAGAGACCAAGGTTCCTACGAGCAGTACTTC. As protein: CASRRDQGSYEQYF.

V usage is TRBV28 and J usage is TRBJ2-1; 8 nucleotides line up with TRBD1. Trimming at V came to 6 bases and at J to 4 bases, leaving 11 bases not matched to a gene. Germline assignment: CDR1 MDHEN and CDR2 SYDVKM. The CDR3 has 16 residues. CDR3 sequence reads: CASSLTGTGKYNEQFF. The CDR3 nucleotides are TGTGCCAGCAGCCTCACCGGGACAGGAAAGTACAATGAGCAGTTCTTC.

This sequence joins TRBV6-1 and TRBJ2-1, with a weak D call TRBD2 (5 bases). The V gene lost 2 bases and the J gene lost 9 bases, with 14 bases spanning the gap. The CDR3 is 14 residues long. CDR1 and CDR2 from the germline V gene are MNHNS and SASEGT. DNA of the CDR3: TGTGCCAGCAGTGAACGGGAAAGAGTTGCTGAGCAGTTCTTC. Translated, it gives CASSERERVAEQFF.

A note on this clone: The sample has other DNA sequences that encode this CDR3 too. The chain has TRBV18 and TRBJ2-5; 8 bases agree with TRBD1. This CDR3 is built from 14 residues. Trimming removed 2 bases from V and 2 bases from J; junction bases left unmatched: 1. Per germline, CDR1 KGHSH and CDR2 LQKENI. The chain's CDR3 is CASSPRQGQETQYF. The CDR3 DNA reads TGTGCCAGCTCACCAAGACAGGGGCAAGAGACCCAGTACTTC. Together with reference TRBV18 and TRBJ2-5, the CDR3 gives the full variable domain: NAGVMQNPRHLVRRRGQEARLRCSPMKGHSHVYWYRQLPEEGLKFMVYLQKENIIDESGMPKERFSAEFPKEGPSILRIQQVVRGDSAAYFCASSPRQGQETQYFGPGTRLLVL.

This chain connects TRBV9 to TRBJ1-6; maybe TRBD1 (6 bases). With 4 bases removed from V and 5 bases from J, the gap between germline ends came to 10 bases. Germline-derived CDR1 and CDR2 are SGDLS and YYNGEE. The CDR3 is 14 amino acids. In DNA, the CDR3 is TGTGCCAGCAGCCGGGACACCGATAATTCACCCCTCCACTTT. It specifies CASSRDTDNSPLHF.

This clone was seen once. The rearrangement links TRBV18 to TRBJ2-7; possibly TRBD1 or TRBD2 for D (6 bases each). V lost 2 bases, J lost 4 bases, and 30 bases lay in between. CDR1 is KGHSH, CDR2 LQKENI, per germline. The CDR3 runs 20 residues. CDR3 region: CASSPTLTLGLLRGDYEQYF. CDR3 nucleotide sequence: TGTGCCAGCTCACCAACTTTAACACTGGGACTGCTTAGGGGGGATTACGAGCAGTACTTC.

J is TRBJ2-1 and V is TRBV5-4, with 8 bases aligning to TRBD2. The CDR3 sequence is 17 residues long. The V segment lost 3 bases and the J segment 2 bases; nucleotides outside the gene matches: 10. CDR1 and CDR2 (germline): SGHNT, YYREEE (reference sequence). The CDR3 loop is CASSWIDRREAYNEQFF. In DNA form, the CDR3 reads TGTGCCAGCAGCTGGATAGACCGGCGGGAGGCCTACAATGAGCAGTTCTTC.

The chain combines TRBV28 with TRBJ1-1; D possibly corresponds to TRBD1 (5 bases). V lost 2 bases and J lost 6, with 10 bases in between. The length of the CDR3 is 13 residues. From germline, CDR1 is MDHEN and CDR2 SYDVKM. The CDR3 DNA follows: TGTGCCAGCAGTTTACCCACAGGACCTGAAGCTTTCTTT. Translation: CASSLPTGPEAFF.

The V call is TRBV27, the J call TRBJ2-7; 9 nucleotides match TRBD1. The CDR3 loop spans 16 amino acids. Germline V gene lookup returns CDR1 MNHEY and CDR2 SMNVEV (reference sequence). With 3 bases clipped from V and 4 bases from J, the junction kept 10 bases outside the gene matches. The DNA of the CDR3 is TGTGCCAGCAGTTTTCCCCGGGGACAGGGTGGGTACGAGCAGTACTTC. Protein: CASSFPRGQGGYEQYF.

The chain couples TRBV9 to TRBJ2-1; no definite D call. The CDR3 extends over 13 amino acids. V gave up 4 bases and J gave up 7 bases, with 12 bases separating them. Germline V gene sequence: CDR1 SGDLS, CDR2 YYNGEE. Here the CDR3 reads CASSLLSENEQFF. As DNA, the CDR3 is TGTGCCAGCAGCCTTCTTTCGGAAAATGAGCAGTTCTTC.

A few counts support this clone. The chain links TRBV4-1 to TRBJ1-3; D uncertain. The CDR3 extends over 13 amino acids. In germline, CDR1 is MGHRA, CDR2 YSYEKL. V gave up 5 bases and J gave up 2 bases, with 7 bases separating them. The CDR3 is CASSVSTGNTIYF. The CDR3 DNA reads TGCGCCAGCAGCGTCTCTACTGGAAACACCATATATTTT.

Remarks on this clone: Different DNA sequences within this sample yield the same CDR3. This chain links TRBV2 with TRBJ2-7, with a weak D call TRBD2 (5 bases). There are 12 residues in the CDR3. V was clipped by 1 base and J by 4 bases, with 5 bases between them. Germline V CDR1 and CDR2: SNHLY, FYNNEI. CDR3 in DNA: TGTGCCAGCAGTGAAGGAGGGTACGAGCAGTACTTC. Translating it yields CASSEGGYEQYF.

The chain employs TRBV19 and TRBJ2-3; no definite D call. There are 15 residues in the CDR3. Trimming pared 7 bases from V and 4 bases from J, leaving 18 bases between. Per the germline V gene, CDR1 is LNHDA and CDR2 is SQIVND (reference sequence). CDR3 sequence (DNA): TGTGCCAGTACCTCAAGGACGTCTAACGCAGATACGCAGTATTTT. Encoded protein: CASTSRTSNADTQYF.

This chain joins TRBV25-1 and TRBJ2-6; 10 bases align to TRBD1. This CDR3 has 17 amino acids. The germline V gene has CDR1 MGHDK and CDR2 SYGVNS. V was pared by 4 bases and J by 4 bases, with 7 bases of the junction left unmatched. The CDR3 DNA reads TGTGCCAGCAGTGCTACGACAGGGGGCAGGGGGGCCAACGTCCTGACTTTC. This translates into CASSATTGGRGANVLTF.

This clone was picked up one time. The chain combines TRBV7-2 with TRBJ1-3; 7 positions agree with TRBD1. V was clipped by 0 bases and J by 2 bases; unmatched bases: 4. This CDR3 comprises 16 residues. From germline, CDR1 is SGHTA and CDR2 FQGNSA. CDR3 nucleotide sequence: TGTGCCAGCAGCTTAGCCCTAACAGGGGCTGGAAACACCATATATTTT. It encodes CASSLALTGAGNTIYF.

This chain uses TRBV7-9 with TRBJ1-5; D gene unclear. The CDR3 contains 16 residues. V was trimmed by 1 base and J by 2 bases, leaving 12 bases between them. From germline, CDR1 is SEHNR and CDR2 FQNEAQ (reference sequence). For the CDR3, the DNA is TGTGCCAGCAGCTTAGGAGGGCAGATGGGCAATCAGCCCCAGCATTTT. It yields the protein CASSLGGQMGNQPQHF.